This TCR beta chain was sequenced during a study of a mutant IDH1 vaccine in newly diagnosed glioma. Study-wide background: The initiation of vaccination occurred 4-6 weeks after radiotherapy alone, or with temozolomide cycles.

Sequencing used immunoSEQ multiplex PCR; TCRdb keeps in-frame clones, though not all of them. The sample yields about 69,000 clones, around 86% seen once. Remarks on this clone: Its matching antigen is unknown.

The time point denotes: week 35, safety follow-up. Topical imiquimod accompanied each vaccine dose, which consisted of 300 ug of mutant IDH1 20-mer peptide. Each of the donors came in with new WHO grade 3 or 4 astrocytomas that were IDH1-mutant and ATRX-lost. Study-wide results and limits: Apparently unrelated to pseudoprogression were changes in the top peripheral T cell clonotypes.

The receptor comes from a man aged 25-45 years with glioma. Sequencing used PBMCs, obtained from a glioma patient whose treatment included an IDH1 peptide vaccine.

CDR3 DNA sequence: TGTGCCAGCAGCTTGGCCGCCAGGCTCCACTATGGCTACACCTTC. Its protein product is CASSLAARLHYGYTF. V is TRBV5-5 and J is TRBJ1-2, with D hard to call. Trimming took 0 bases from V and 3 from J, leaving 12 bases between them. Germline CDR1 SGHKS, CDR2 YYEKEE (reference sequence). This CDR3 spans 15 amino acids.